A selection of T cell receptor beta chains follows, all from one sample in a study of vaccination and CD4 T cells after COVID-19. From the PCR reads, TCRdb called clonotypes with MiXCR, one entry per CDR3 protein. The top ten hold about 5.8% of the sample, which has 31,000 or so distinct CDR3 sequences, 49% seen once. Sample: CD4+ T cells from blood, taken about 7 months after SARS-CoV-2 vaccination. These receptors came from a human donor who had recovered from COVID-19. CDR3s include the opening cysteine and the closing phenylalanine or tryptophan. D genes are given only for firm matches. Part of the rows lack a size; the others show once, few, many or a class for expanded clones.

j_gene: TRBJ1-5; v_gene: TRBV20-1; d_gene: TRBD1; abundance: .; CDR3nt: TGCAGTGCTAGGACAGGGGAAGCCGGGTATCAGCCCCAGCATTTT; CDR3aa: CSARTGEAGYQPQHF
j_gene: TRBJ2-5; v_gene: TRBV29-1; d_gene: TRBD2; abundance: medium-sized; CDR3nt: TGCAGCGTTGAAAGTTTCCCTAGCGGGAGTGAGACCCAGTACTTC; CDR3aa: CSVESFPSGSETQYF
j_gene: TRBJ1-2; v_gene: TRBV10-3; d_gene: .; abundance: few; CDR3nt: TGTGCCATCAGTGAAGCCTTATACTTTGGCTACACCTTC; CDR3aa: CAISEALYFGYTF
j_gene: TRBJ2-2; v_gene: TRBV29-1; d_gene: .; abundance: .; CDR3nt: TGCAGCGTTGAGTACCGGGAGAACACCGGGGAGCTGTTTTTT; CDR3aa: CSVEYRENTGELFF
j_gene: TRBJ2-7; v_gene: TRBV7-8; d_gene: TRBD1; abundance: few; CDR3nt: TGTGCCAGCAGCTTAGCCGGGACAGCCTACGAGCAGTACTTC; CDR3aa: CASSLAGTAYEQYF
j_gene: TRBJ1-5; v_gene: TRBV6-1; d_gene: .; abundance: few; CDR3nt: TGTGCCAGCGGCCTGGGACACCTTAGCAATCAGCCCCAGCATTTT; CDR3aa: CASGLGHLSNQPQHF
j_gene: TRBJ2-1; v_gene: TRBV19; d_gene: .; abundance: .; CDR3nt: TGTGCCAGTAGTAGGGAGGCTCGGACTTACAATGAGCAGTTCTTC; CDR3aa: CASSREARTYNEQFF
j_gene: TRBJ2-5; v_gene: TRBV28; d_gene: TRBD2; abundance: .; CDR3nt: TGTGCCAGCAGTCAAACCACCTCCGGACTAGGCGGGACCCAGTACTTC; CDR3aa: CASSQTTSGLGGTQYF
j_gene: TRBJ2-2; v_gene: TRBV24-1; d_gene: .; abundance: few; CDR3nt: TGTGCCACCAGTGACCCTAGACGGAACACCGGGGAGCTGTTTTTT; CDR3aa: CATSDPRRNTGELFF
j_gene: TRBJ2-4; v_gene: TRBV7-9; d_gene: .; abundance: .; CDR3nt: TGTGCCAGCAGCGCCCCAGGGCTGGACATTCAGTACTTC; CDR3aa: CASSAPGLDIQYF
j_gene: TRBJ1-2; v_gene: TRBV7-8; d_gene: TRBD1; abundance: .; CDR3nt: TGTGCCAGCAGCTTAGGGGGCCCACAGGGGGGTGGCTACACCTTC; CDR3aa: CASSLGGPQGGGYTF
j_gene: TRBJ2-1; v_gene: TRBV6-1; d_gene: TRBD2; abundance: .; CDR3nt: TGTGCCAGCAGAATAAGCGGGAGTAGGAATGAGCAGTTCTTC; CDR3aa: CASRISGSRNEQFF
j_gene: TRBJ2-5; v_gene: TRBV20-1; d_gene: TRBD2; abundance: .; CDR3nt: TGCAGTGCTGCCGGGGAGGGGTACCAAGAGACCCAGTACTTC; CDR3aa: CSAAGEGYQETQYF
j_gene: TRBJ2-5; v_gene: TRBV6-2/TRBV6-3; d_gene: TRBD2; abundance: few; CDR3nt: TGTGCCAGCAGTAATCTAGCGGGGGGAGGAGCCCAGTACTTC; CDR3aa: CASSNLAGGGAQYF
j_gene: TRBJ2-7; v_gene: TRBV28; d_gene: .; abundance: .; CDR3nt: TGTGCCAGCACCCCCCTCGTCGAATCCTACGAGCAGTACTTC; CDR3aa: CASTPLVESYEQYF